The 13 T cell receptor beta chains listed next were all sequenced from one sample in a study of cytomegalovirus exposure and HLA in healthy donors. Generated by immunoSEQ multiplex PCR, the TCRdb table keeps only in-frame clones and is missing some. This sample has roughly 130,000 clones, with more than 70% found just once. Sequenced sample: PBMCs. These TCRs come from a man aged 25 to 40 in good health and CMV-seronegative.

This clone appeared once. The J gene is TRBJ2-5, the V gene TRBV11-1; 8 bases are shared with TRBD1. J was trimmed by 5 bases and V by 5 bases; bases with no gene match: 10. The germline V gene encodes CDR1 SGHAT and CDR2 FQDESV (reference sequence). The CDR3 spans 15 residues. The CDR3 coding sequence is TGTGCCAGCAGCCTTAGCAGGGGGCCGACGGAGACCCAGTACTTC. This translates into CASSLSRGPTETQYF.

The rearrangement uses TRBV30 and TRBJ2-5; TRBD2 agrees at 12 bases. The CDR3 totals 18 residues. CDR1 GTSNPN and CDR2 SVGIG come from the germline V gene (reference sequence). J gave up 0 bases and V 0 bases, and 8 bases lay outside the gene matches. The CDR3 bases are TGTGCCTGGAGTGTATCATGGCTAGCGGGAGGGAACCAAGAGACCCAGTACTTC. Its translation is CAWSVSWLAGGNQETQYF. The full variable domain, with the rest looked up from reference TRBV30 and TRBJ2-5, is SQTIHQWPATLVQPVGSPLSLECTVEGTSNPNLYWYRQAAGRGLQLLFYSVGIGQISSEVPQNLSASRPQDRQFILSSKKLLLSDSGFYLCAWSVSWLAGGNQETQYFGPGTRLLVL.

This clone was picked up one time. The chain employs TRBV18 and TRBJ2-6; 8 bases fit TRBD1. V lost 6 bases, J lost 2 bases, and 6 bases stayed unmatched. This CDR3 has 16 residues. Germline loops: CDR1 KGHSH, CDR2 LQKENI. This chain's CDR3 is CASSPTGGAGANVLTF. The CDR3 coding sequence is TGTGCCAGCTCGCCAACAGGGGGTGCTGGGGCCAACGTCCTGACTTTC.

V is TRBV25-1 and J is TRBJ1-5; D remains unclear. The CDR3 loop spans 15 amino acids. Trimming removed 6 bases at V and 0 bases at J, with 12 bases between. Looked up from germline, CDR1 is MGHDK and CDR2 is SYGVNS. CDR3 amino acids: CASRGGGFSNQPQHF. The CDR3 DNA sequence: TGTGCCAGCAGAGGAGGAGGATTTAGCAATCAGCCCCAGCATTTT.

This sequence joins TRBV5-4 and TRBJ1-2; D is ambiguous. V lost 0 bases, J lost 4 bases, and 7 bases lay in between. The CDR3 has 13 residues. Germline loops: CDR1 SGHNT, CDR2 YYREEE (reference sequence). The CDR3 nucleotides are TGTGCCAGCAGCTTGGATGGAGCCTATGGCTACACCTTC. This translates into CASSLDGAYGYTF.

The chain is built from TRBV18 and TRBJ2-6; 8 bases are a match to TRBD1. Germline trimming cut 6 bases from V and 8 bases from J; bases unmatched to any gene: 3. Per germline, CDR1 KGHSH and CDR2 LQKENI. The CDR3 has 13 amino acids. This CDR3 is CASSRQGPNVLTF. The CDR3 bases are TGTGCCAGCTCGCGACAGGGGCCCAACGTCCTGACTTTC.

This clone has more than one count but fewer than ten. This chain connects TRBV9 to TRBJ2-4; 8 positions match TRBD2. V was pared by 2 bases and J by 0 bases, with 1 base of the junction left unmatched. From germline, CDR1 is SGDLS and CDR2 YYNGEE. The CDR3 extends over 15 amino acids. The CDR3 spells CASSVGGAAKNIQYF. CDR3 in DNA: TGTGCCAGCAGCGTCGGGGGGGCAGCCAAAAACATTCAGTACTTC.

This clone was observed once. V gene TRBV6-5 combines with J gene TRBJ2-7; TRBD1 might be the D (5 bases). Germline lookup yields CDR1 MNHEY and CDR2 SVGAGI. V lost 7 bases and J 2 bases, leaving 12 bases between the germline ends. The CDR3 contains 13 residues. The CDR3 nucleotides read TGTGCCAGCACCCAGCGACAGCCCTACGAGCAGTACTTC. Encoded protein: CASTQRQPYEQYF.

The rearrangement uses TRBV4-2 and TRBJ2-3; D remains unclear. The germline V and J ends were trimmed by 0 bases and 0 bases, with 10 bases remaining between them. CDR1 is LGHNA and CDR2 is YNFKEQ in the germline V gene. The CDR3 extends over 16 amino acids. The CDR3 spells CASSQDWRGSTDTQYF. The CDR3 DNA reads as TGTGCCAGCAGCCAAGATTGGCGCGGTAGCACAGATACGCAGTATTTT.

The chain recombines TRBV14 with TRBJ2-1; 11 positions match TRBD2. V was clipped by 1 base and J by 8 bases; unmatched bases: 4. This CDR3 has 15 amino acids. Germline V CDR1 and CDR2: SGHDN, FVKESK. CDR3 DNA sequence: TGTGCCAGCAGCCAAGTTAGCGGGAGGGCCCATGAGCAGTTCTTC. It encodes CASSQVSGRAHEQFF.

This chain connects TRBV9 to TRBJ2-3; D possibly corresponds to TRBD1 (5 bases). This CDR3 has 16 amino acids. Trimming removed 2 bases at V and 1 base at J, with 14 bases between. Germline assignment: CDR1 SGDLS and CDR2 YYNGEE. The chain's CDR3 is CASSVPSRVGTDTQYF. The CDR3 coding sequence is TGTGCCAGCAGCGTTCCCAGCAGGGTTGGCACAGATACGCAGTATTTT.

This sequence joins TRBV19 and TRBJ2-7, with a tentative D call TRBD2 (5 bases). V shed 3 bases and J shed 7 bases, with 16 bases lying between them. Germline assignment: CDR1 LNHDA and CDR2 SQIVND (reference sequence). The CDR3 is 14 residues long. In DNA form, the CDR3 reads TGTGCCAGTAGTATCCGTGGGAGTCCCTCTGAGCAGTACTTC. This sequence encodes CASSIRGSPSEQYF.

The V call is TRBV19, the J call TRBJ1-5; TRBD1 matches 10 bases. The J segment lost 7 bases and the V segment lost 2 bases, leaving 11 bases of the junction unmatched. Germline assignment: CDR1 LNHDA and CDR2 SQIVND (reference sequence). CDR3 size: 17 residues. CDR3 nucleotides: TGTGCCAGTAGTATAAGTCCGGGACAGGGGTGGGGACAGCCCCAGCATTTT. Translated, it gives CASSISPGQGWGQPQHF.